Sequencing of this TCR beta chain was carried out in a study of T cell responses to AZD1222 COVID-19 vaccine. Whole-study findings and limits: Donors were chiefly white British, with a greater number of females, and clonal diversity was perhaps underestimated. Vaccine-related CD4 TCRs covered spike, predominating at 160-218 and 743-854.

Measured with immunoSEQ multiplex PCR; TCRdb has only the in-frame clones, and not every one. The table lists tens of thousands of clones, about 80% of them singletons. Regarding this clone: Its antigen is not identified.

Germline V gene data show CDR1 as SGHRS and CDR2 as YFSETQ. The CDR3 covers 14 residues. V lost 4 bases and J lost 0, with 8 bases in between. This chain joins TRBV5-1 and TRBJ2-1; D possibly corresponds to TRBD2 (5 bases). The sequence was obtained from an adult who received the AZD1222 COVID-19 vaccine. The material was peripheral blood, obtained 28 days after the second AZD1222 dose. CDR3 DNA sequence: TGCGCCAGCAGCCGAGCGGTCTCCTACAATGAGCAGTTCTTC. It is translated as CASSRAVSYNEQFF.